The clone carrying this T cell receptor (beta chain) has just a few counts. Its antigen is still unknown. This entry comes from a study of type 1 regulatory T cells. Turning to the study itself: T-allo10 is a Tr1-enriched, alloantigen-specific CD4 T cell product made in vitro.

In TCRdb, the reads were re-called with MiXCR into one record per CDR3 protein. The table includes around 69,000 distinct CDR3 sequences, around 63% detected once. Graft donor-derived T-allo10 cells were described as host-alloantigen-specific, anergic, and alloantigen-specifically suppressive. The CDR3 runs to 17 residues. The trim removed 0 bases at V and 3 bases at J, leaving 9 bases unmatched. The V gene's germline CDR1 is LGHDT and CDR2 YNNKEL (reference sequence). Material for sequencing was cultured T cells, either the whole culture or a sorted T cell fraction (not recorded which). Subset given: Tr1-enriched cell product generated in vitro against host alloantigens. The TCR comes from a human donor in good health. The V and J genes are TRBV3-1 and TRBJ2-3; the match to TRBD2 covers 7 bases. The CDR3 sequence is CASSQDRRELWTDTQYF. CDR3 coding DNA: TGTGCCAGCAGCCAAGATAGGCGGGAGTTGTGGACAGATACGCAGTATTTT.